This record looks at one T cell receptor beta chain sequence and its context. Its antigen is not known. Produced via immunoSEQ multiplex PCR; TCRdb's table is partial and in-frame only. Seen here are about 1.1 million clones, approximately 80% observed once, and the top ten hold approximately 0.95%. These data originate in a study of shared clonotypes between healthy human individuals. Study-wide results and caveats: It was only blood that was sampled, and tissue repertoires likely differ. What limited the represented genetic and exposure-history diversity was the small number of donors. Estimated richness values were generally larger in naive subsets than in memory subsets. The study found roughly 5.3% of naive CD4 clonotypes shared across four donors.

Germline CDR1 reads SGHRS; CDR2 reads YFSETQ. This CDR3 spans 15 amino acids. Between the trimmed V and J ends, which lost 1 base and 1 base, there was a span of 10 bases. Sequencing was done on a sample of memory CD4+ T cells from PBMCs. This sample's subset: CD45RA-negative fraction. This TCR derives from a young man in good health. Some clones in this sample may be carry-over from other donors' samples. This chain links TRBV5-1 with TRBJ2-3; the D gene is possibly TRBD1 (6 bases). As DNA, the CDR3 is TGCGCCAGCAGCTTGCAGGGGCTGGGCACAGATACGCAGTATTTT. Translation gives CASSLQGLGTDTQYF.